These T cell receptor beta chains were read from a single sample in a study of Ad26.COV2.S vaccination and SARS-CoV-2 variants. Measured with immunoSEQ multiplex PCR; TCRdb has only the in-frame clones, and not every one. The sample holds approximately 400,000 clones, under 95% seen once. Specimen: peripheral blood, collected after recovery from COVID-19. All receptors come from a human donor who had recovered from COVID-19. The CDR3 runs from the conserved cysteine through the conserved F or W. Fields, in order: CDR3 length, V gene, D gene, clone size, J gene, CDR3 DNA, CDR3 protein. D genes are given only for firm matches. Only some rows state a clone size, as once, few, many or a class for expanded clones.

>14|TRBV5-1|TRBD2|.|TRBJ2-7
TGCGCCAGCACCTGGACTAGCGGTACCTACGAGCAGTACTTC
CASTWTSGTYEQYF
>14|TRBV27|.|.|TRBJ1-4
TGTGCCAGCAGCTTGAAGAGTCCCAATGAAAAACTGTTTTTT
CASSLKSPNEKLFF
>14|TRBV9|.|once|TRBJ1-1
TGTGCCAGCAGCGTAGCGGAGAGGGGCACTGAAGCTTTCTTT
CASSVAERGTEAFF
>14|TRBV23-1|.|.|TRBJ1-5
TGCGCCAGCAGTCAATTTAGCTCCCGTCAGCCCCAGCATTTT
CASSQFSSRQPQHF
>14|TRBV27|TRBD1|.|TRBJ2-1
TGTGCCAGCACTAACGGACAGGGCCACAATGAGCAGTTCTTC
CASTNGQGHNEQFF
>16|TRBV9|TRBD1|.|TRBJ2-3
TGTGCCAGCAGCGTAGTTCCACAGGGGGCCCCAGATACGCAGTATTTT
CASSVVPQGAPDTQYF
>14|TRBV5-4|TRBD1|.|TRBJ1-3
TGTGCCAGCAGGATACAGGGGCGGGGGGACACCATATATTTT
CASRIQGRGDTIYF
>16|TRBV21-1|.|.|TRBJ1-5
TGTGCCAGCAGCAAAGGGCCGGGACAGCGCAATCAGCCCCAGCATTTT
CASSKGPGQRNQPQHF
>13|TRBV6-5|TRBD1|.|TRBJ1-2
TGTGCCAGCACCGGACAGGGTTTTAGTGGCTACACCTTC
CASTGQGFSGYTF
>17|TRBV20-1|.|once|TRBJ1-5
TGCAGTGCTAGTCGGCGGATTCGGGGAAACATTGCTCAGCCCCAGCATTTT
CSASRRIRGNIAQPQHF
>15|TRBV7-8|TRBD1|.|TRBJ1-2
TGTGCCAGCAGCTTAGCCGGGACAGACAACTATGGCTACACCTTC
CASSLAGTDNYGYTF
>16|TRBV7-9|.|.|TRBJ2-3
TGTGCCAGCAGCCCCTGGGGGGAGCATCGCACAGATACGCAGTATTTT
CASSPWGEHRTDTQYF
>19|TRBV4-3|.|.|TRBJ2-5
TGCGCCAGCAGCCAAGGAATTTTGTGGAGGGCAGAGAAAGAAGAGACCCAGTACTTC
CASSQGILWRAEKEETQYF
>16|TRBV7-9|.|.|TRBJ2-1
TGTGCCAGCAGCTCGATGGACTTCAGCTCCTACAATGAGCAGTTCTTC
CASSSMDFSSYNEQFF
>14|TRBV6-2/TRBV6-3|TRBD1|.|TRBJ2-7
TGTGCCAGCAGTAAGGACAGGGATTCCTACGAGCAGTACTTC
CASSKDRDSYEQYF
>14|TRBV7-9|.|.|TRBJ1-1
TGTGCCAGCAGCTTGGGACCGATGAACACTGAAGCTTTCTTT
CASSLGPMNTEAFF
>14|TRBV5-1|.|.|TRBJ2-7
TGCGCCAGCAGCTCTCAGGGGGGCACCTACGAGCAGTACTTC
CASSSQGGTYEQYF
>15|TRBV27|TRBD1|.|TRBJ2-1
TGTGCCAGCAGCTATACAGGGGAGACCTACAATGAGCAGTTCTTC
CASSYTGETYNEQFF
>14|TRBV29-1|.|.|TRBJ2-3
TGCAGCGTAGTCAGGGGGGATAGCACAGATACGCAGTATTTT
CSVVRGDSTDTQYF
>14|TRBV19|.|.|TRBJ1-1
TGTGCCAGTAGTATTCAGGGGTTGAACACTGAAGCTTTCTTT
CASSIQGLNTEAFF
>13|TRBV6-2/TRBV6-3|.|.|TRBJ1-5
TGTGCCAGCAGTTGGTCGGGGGATCAGCCCCAGCATTTT
CASSWSGDQPQHF
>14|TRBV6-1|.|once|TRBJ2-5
TGTGCCAGCAGTGAGGGTCCGGGCGGAGAGACCCAGTACTTC
CASSEGPGGETQYF
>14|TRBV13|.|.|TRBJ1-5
TGTGCCAGCAGCTTCCGGGACCTCAATCAGCCCCAGCATTTT
CASSFRDLNQPQHF
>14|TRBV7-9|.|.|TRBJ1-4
TGTGCCAGCAGCTCGCAGGGTGGTAATGAAAAACTGTTTTTT
CASSSQGGNEKLFF
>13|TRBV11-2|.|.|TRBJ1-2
TGTGCCAGCAGCCCCGACAGGCACTATGGCTACACCTTC
CASSPDRHYGYTF
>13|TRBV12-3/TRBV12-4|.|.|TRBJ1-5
TGTGCCAGCACCCAGTCTGCAAATCAGCCCCAGCATTTT
CASTQSANQPQHF
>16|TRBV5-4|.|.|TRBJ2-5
TGTGCCAGCAGCTTAGAGGGACCAGCTTCCCAAGAGACCCAGTACTTC
CASSLEGPASQETQYF
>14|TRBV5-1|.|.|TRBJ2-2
TGCGCCAGCAGCTTCGGCCTGAACACCGGGGAGCTGTTTTTT
CASSFGLNTGELFF
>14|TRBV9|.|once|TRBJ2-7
TGTGCCAGCAGCGCCGTCGGCGGGCGCGACGAGCAGTACTTC
CASSAVGGRDEQYF
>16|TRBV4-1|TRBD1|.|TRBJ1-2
TGCGCCAGCAGCCAAGGGGCAGGGGGCTCCAACGATGGCTACACCTTC
CASSQGAGGSNDGYTF
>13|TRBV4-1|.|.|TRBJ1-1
TGCGCCAGCAGCCAAGTCCTACAGGGCCAAGCTTTCTTT
CASSQVLQGQAFF
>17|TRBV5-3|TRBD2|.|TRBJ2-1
TGTGCCAGAAGCTTGATAGCGGGGGGGCGGACCGACAATGAGCAGTTCTTC
CARSLIAGGRTDNEQFF
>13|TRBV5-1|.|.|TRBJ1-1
TGCGCCAGCAGCTCGACCTCGAACACTGAAGCTTTCTTT
CASSSTSNTEAFF
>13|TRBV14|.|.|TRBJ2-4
TGTGCCAGCAGCCAAGGGCGTGGAAACATTCAGTACTTC
CASSQGRGNIQYF
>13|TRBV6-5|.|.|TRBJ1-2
TGTGCCAGCAGTTACGGGACTAACTATGGCTACACCTTC
CASSYGTNYGYTF
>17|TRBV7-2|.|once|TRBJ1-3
TGTGCCAGCAGCTTAGCGGCGCCTGGGACACCTGGAAACACCATATATTTT
CASSLAAPGTPGNTIYF
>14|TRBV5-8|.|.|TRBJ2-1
TGTGCCAGCAGCTTGGGGTCCTCCTACAATGAGCAGTTCTTC
CASSLGSSYNEQFF
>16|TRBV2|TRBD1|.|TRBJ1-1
TGTGCCAGATCCAGGGGGGAGGAAAGGATGAACACTGAAGCTTTCTTT
CARSRGEERMNTEAFF
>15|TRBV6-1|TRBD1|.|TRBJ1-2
TGTGCCAGCAATTTCCCGGGACAGAGGATCTATGGCTACACCTTC
CASNFPGQRIYGYTF
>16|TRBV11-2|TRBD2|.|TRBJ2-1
TGTGCCAGCAGCCCCCGGACTAGCGGGCCCGGTAATGAGCAGTTCTTC
CASSPRTSGPGNEQFF
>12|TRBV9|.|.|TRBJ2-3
TGTGCCAGCAGCGTAGATACAGATACGCAGTATTTT
CASSVDTDTQYF
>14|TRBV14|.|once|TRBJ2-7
TGTGCCAGCAGCCAAGACCCGGCCCACTACGAGCAGTACTTC
CASSQDPAHYEQYF
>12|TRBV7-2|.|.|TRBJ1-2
TGTGCCAGCAGCTTATTAAGGGATGGCTACACCTTC
CASSLLRDGYTF
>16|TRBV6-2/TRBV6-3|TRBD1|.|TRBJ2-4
TGTGCCAGCAGTAAGACAGGGGGCGCATCCAAAAACATTCAGTACTTC
CASSKTGGASKNIQYF
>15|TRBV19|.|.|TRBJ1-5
TGTGCCAGTAGTTTCCGAGACACGAATAATCAGCCCCAGCATTTT
CASSFRDTNNQPQHF
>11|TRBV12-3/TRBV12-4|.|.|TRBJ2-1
TGTGCCAGCAGACTCTCGGGTGAGCAGTTCTTC
CASRLSGEQFF
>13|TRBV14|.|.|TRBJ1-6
TGTGCCAGCAGCCAATCTAAGAACTCACCCCTCCACTTT
CASSQSKNSPLHF
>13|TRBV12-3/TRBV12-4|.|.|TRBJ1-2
TGTGCCAGCAGTTTAGGGGGGGCTGTCCCATACCGCTTC
CASSLGGAVPYRF
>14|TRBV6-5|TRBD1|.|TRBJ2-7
TGTGCCAGCAGTTACACAGGGGGCGCCTACGAGCAGTACTTC
CASSYTGGAYEQYF
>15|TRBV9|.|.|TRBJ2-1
TGTGCCAGCAGCGTAGATTTCAGGAGCTACTATGAGCAGTTCTTC
CASSVDFRSYYEQFF
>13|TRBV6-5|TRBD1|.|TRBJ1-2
TGTGCCAGCCGCCGCGGACAGGACTATGGCTACACCTTC
CASRRGQDYGYTF
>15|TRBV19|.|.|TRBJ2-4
TGTGCCAGTAGTATCGGTCATATAGCCAAAAACATTCAGTACTTC
CASSIGHIAKNIQYF